Sequencing of this T cell receptor beta chain was carried out in a study of T cells in Graves' hyperthyroidism and ophthalmopathy. RNA transcripts yielded amplified TCR beta CDR3 regions. The study used the HTBI primer set for a first-round RT-PCR of the TCR CDR3. Each CDR3 protein gets one entry after TCRdb re-called the multiplex PCR reads with MiXCR. The table records approximately 330,000 distinct CDR3 sequences, about 13% of them present only once. Trimming took 1 base from V and 4 from J, leaving 11 bases between them. The CDR3 extends over 14 amino acids. Per germline, CDR1 DFQATT and CDR2 SNEGSKA (reference sequence).

Sequencing used blood. The receptor was derived from a woman aged 40 to 50 with Graves' ophthalmopathy. This sequence joins TRBV20-1 and TRBJ1-5; no definite D call. The CDR3 DNA reads TGCAGTGCTAGAGCCAATTATCCTAATCAGCCCCAGCATTTT. Its protein product is CSARANYPNQPQHF.